The 11 T cell receptor beta chains below all came from one sample that was sequenced in a study of graft-versus-host responses after intestinal transplantation. Using immunoSEQ multiplex PCR, the repertoire was profiled, and TCRdb retains in-frame clones only, with some absent. The profile shows thousands of clones, around 23% of them singletons. The sequencing used alloreactive CD4+ T cells from a mixed lymphocyte reaction culture, collected before transplantation. The subset is: CFSE-low proliferating T cells sorted from approximately six-day pre-transplant mixed lymphocyte reaction (GvH or HvG direction). These receptors came from a human patient who was an organ donor for intestinal transplantation.

The chain couples TRBV10-1 to TRBJ2-1; 13 nucleotides match TRBD2. The V gene end was trimmed by 3 bases and the J gene end by 7 bases; junction bases not matched to a gene: 3. CDR1 and CDR2 (germline): WNHNN, SYGVQD (reference sequence). The length of the CDR3 is 15 residues. The CDR3 sequence: CASSDPGLAGNEQFF. The DNA for the CDR3 is TGCGCCAGCAGTGACCCGGGACTAGCGGGGAATGAGCAGTTCTTC.

Comments on this clone: A clone one base away is much larger, so this may be a read error. This chain joins TRBV29-1 and TRBJ1-4; a weak D match, TRBD1 (5 bases). Germline V CDR1 and CDR2: SQVTM, ANQGSEA. V was trimmed by 2 bases and J by 8 bases, leaving 12 bases between them. There are 13 residues in the CDR3. CDR3 bases: TGCAGCGTTGAACTGTCGGGGGGGGAAAAACTGTTTTTT. It specifies CSVELSGGEKLFF. Combining the CDR3 with reference TRBV29-1 and TRBJ1-4 gives the whole variable domain SAVISQKPSRDICQRGTSLTIQCQVDSQVTMMFWYRQQPGQSLTLIATANQGSEATYESGFVIDKFPISRPNLTFSTLTVSNMSPEDSSIYLCSVELSGGEKLFFGSGTQLSVL.

This clone was detected a few times. The DNA of the CDR3 is TGTGCCAGCAGTTTTCGGCTAGCGGAAGACTACGAGCAGTACTTC. This gives the protein CASSFRLAEDYEQYF. J is TRBJ2-7 and V is TRBV21-1; the D call in the table, TRBD2, was not verified against the DNA. TRBV21-1 is annotated as a pseudogene. The CDR3 is 15 residues long.

This chain links TRBV7-9 with TRBJ2-1; D unresolved. The V end lost 0 bases, the J end lost 8 bases, and 5 bases lay between the germline ends. The CDR3 covers 12 residues. Germline V lookup: CDR1 SEHNR, CDR2 FQNEAQ (reference sequence). CDR3: CASSLALYEQFF. In nucleotides, the CDR3 is TGTGCCAGCAGCTTAGCGCTCTATGAGCAGTTCTTC.

The CDR3 bases are TGTGCCAGCAGTCCTGGGACTAGCGGGACGAACGGGGAGCTGTTTTTT. This encodes CASSPGTSGTNGELFF. This rearrangement joins TRBV28 to TRBJ2-2, with TRBD2 identical over 13 bases. The germline gives CDR1 MDHEN, CDR2 SYDVKM. With V trimmed by 5 bases and J by 7 bases, 7 bases remained unmatched. There are 16 residues in the CDR3.

The rearrangement links TRBV6-6 to TRBJ1-2; D is unresolved. The germline V gene encodes CDR1 MNHNY and CDR2 SVGAGI (reference sequence). This CDR3 spans 13 amino acids. V was trimmed by 0 bases and J by 10 bases, leaving 12 bases between them. This CDR3 reads CASSYSTPRAYTF. CDR3 bases: TGTGCCAGCAGTTACTCGACGCCACGGGCCTACACCTTC.

The chain carries TRBV18 and TRBJ1-4; unclear D gene. The germline gives CDR1 KGHSH, CDR2 LQKENI. This CDR3 spans 16 amino acids. The V gene lost 5 bases and the J gene lost 0 bases, with 13 bases spanning the gap. CDR3 in DNA: TGTGCCAGCTCATCCATCTCCGGGTCAACTAATGAAAAACTGTTTTTT. This encodes CASSSISGSTNEKLFF.

This chain uses TRBV11-1 with TRBJ1-2; 7 bases agree with TRBD1. V lost 3 bases, J lost 3 bases, and 10 bases stayed unmatched. This CDR3 spans 16 amino acids. Looked up from germline, CDR1 is SGHAT and CDR2 is FQDESV (reference sequence). The CDR3 protein is CASSLDTQTGYYGYTF. CDR3 DNA: TGTGCCAGCAGCTTGGATACCCAGACAGGGTACTATGGCTACACCTTC.

By its share, this clone is medium-sized. In DNA form, the CDR3 reads TGTGCCATCAGTGGGTCCTACACCGGGGAGCTGTTTTTT. Its translation is CAISGSYTGELFF. V gene TRBV10-3 combines with J gene TRBJ2-2; D is uncertain. This CDR3 spans 13 amino acids. Trimming removed 4 bases at V and 3 bases at J, with 6 bases between. Germline V gives CDR1 ENHRY, CDR2 SYGVKD.

By share, this clone counts as medium-sized. J is TRBJ2-7 and V is TRBV7-2; 10 nucleotides match TRBD2. From germline, CDR1 is SGHTA and CDR2 FQGNSA. CDR3 length: 14 amino acids. V lost 5 bases to trimming and J lost 3 bases; unmatched junction nucleotides: 4. The CDR3: CASSPRLAGYEQYF. CDR3 DNA: TGTGCCAGCAGCCCCCGACTAGCGGGCTACGAGCAGTACTTC.

The V and J genes are TRBV4-3 and TRBJ2-3, with 15 bases identical to TRBD2. Germline lookup yields CDR1 LGHNA and CDR2 YSLEER. The ends lost 0 bases at V and 3 bases at J; junction bases unmatched: 16. The CDR3 runs 22 residues. The CDR3 protein is CASSQDTGSGLAGGLRTDTQYF. Here the CDR3 DNA reads TGCGCCAGCAGCCAAGATACGGGAAGTGGACTAGCGGGAGGGCTTCGGACAGATACGCAGTATTTT.